The subject of this entry is one T cell receptor beta chain. Its antigen is not yet known. No base-level quality is on record; no much larger clone is a single base apart. Libraries were prepared through the immunoSEQ multiplex PCR assay. From the authors' description of their analysis: To diagnose cytomegalovirus status from the catalog of TCR beta chain sequences, a statistical classification framework was built. The table comes from immuneACCESS by way of TCRdb, which keeps in-frame sequences with V and J called. Part of the clones is missing from these tables; in studies checked, under half for an unresolved V gene and the rest for unknown reasons. V, J and clone size were drawn from that table, and D and trimming were deduced from the DNA. The sample data list around 100,000 clones, and 85% to 95% of these were observed just once. Approximately 1% of the sample is held by the ten biggest clonotypes.

Taken from cysteine to phenylalanine, the CDR3 has 15 residues. Only CDR3 DNA is held: 45 bases, read in frame from base 1. After removal of 7 bases from V and 1 base from J, the junction retains 4 bases not matched to a gene. CDR1 and CDR2, looked up from the germline V gene, are SNHLY and FYNNEI. The data derive from a study of cytomegalovirus exposure and HLA in healthy donors (dated by TCRdb to 2016 to 2017). General notes on the study: The 500 to 800 repertoires of the first cohort and the 120 validation repertoires were produced on the same platform, according to a later analysis. To predict cytomegalovirus infection status, the study brought together high-throughput TCR immunosequencing, statistical association of individual TCRs with disease status, and machine learning. The study aimed to test whether signatures of past pathogen exposure could be identified by cataloging public T cell receptors. In addition to the first cohort of approximately 650 subjects, a separate validation cohort of approximately 130 different subjects was used. Points the paper makes about the study in general: A few of the identified cytomegalovirus-associated TCR beta chains were confirmed in vitro to be specific for cytomegalovirus antigens. Most TCR sequences were observed very rarely across donors, whereas some public TCRs were present in many individuals. The study listed approximately 150 TCR beta chains as associated with cytomegalovirus. The authors suggested that the approach could potentially be extended to other disease states and immunological phenotypes. In a later analysis, TCRs clustered in the first cohort were found to also tend to co-occur in the 100 to 150 validation repertoires, with 85% to 95% of cluster scores above 0. The validation cohort had no HLA typing available for a later analysis, so co-occurrence within that cohort was assessed over all 120 or so repertoires. The classifier was reported to diagnose cytomegalovirus status with high specificity and sensitivity in both the original cohort and the validation cohort.

Separate from the roughly 630-subject first cohort, the validation cohort of 90 to 150 subjects was the group to which the donors belonged. The origin of this receptor is a woman under 30 in good health and CMV-seronegative. The source material was PBMCs. This chain is built from TRBV2 and TRBJ2-3, and TRBD2 matches 11 of the central bases. The CDR3 reads as follows: CASIPLAGGTDTQYF. The base sequence is TGTGCCAGCATACCACTAGCGGGGGGCACAGATACGCAGTATTTT.